These 11 T cell receptor beta chains were sequenced from one sample in a study of lymphopenia after photon versus proton radiotherapy. Only in-frame clones appear in the TCRdb table, and some are missing; sequencing was by immunoSEQ multiplex PCR. The data contain tens of thousands of clones, around four fifths of them singletons. The source was peripheral blood, collected from a patient treated with photon-based radiotherapy. All receptors come from a man aged 50 or older with gastric cancer.

The CDR3: CASSSYGQGNYEQYF. The CDR3 bases are TGTGCCAGCAGCTCCTATGGACAGGGGAACTACGAGCAGTACTTC. The V and J genes are TRBV7-9 and TRBJ2-7; TRBD1 matches at 9 bases. Unmatched junction bases numbered 7, after V lost 4 bases and J lost 3 bases. Germline loops: CDR1 SEHNR, CDR2 FQNEAQ (reference sequence). The CDR3 is made up of 15 amino acids.

V gene TRBV21-1 combines with J gene TRBJ2-7; the D call TRBD2 from the table was never checked on the DNA. TRBV21-1 is assigned pseudogene status. This CDR3 has 17 residues. The CDR3, as DNA: TGTGCCAGCAGCAAAGTGCGCGGGAGGTTAAAGGTTAGCGAGCAGTACTTC. This sequence encodes CASSKVRGRLKVSEQYF.

Written as DNA, the CDR3 is TGTGCCAGCAGTTACTCCGGGACTAGCGGGATTGAGCAGTTCTTC. It is translated as CASSYSGTSGIEQFF. The chain combines TRBV6-5 with TRBJ2-1; 13 nucleotides match TRBD2. The CDR3 has 15 residues. Germline V gives CDR1 MNHEY, CDR2 SVGAGI. V lost 0 bases and J lost 9; bases outside the gene matches: 2.

The chain recombines TRBV9 with TRBJ2-2; TRBD2 agrees at 15 bases. CDR3 length: 17 amino acids. CDR1 is SGDLS and CDR2 is YYNGEE in the germline V gene. V shed 4 bases and J 1 base; nucleotides not matched to a gene: 2. The CDR3 protein is CASSPGLAGGNTGELFF. CDR3 bases: TGTGCCAGCAGCCCGGGACTAGCGGGAGGGAACACCGGGGAGCTGTTTTTT.

The rearrangement links TRBV27 to TRBJ1-1; no firm D call. This CDR3 contains 14 residues. The V end was cut by 6 bases, the J end by 0 bases, with 11 bases between. Germline V lookup: CDR1 MNHEY, CDR2 SMNVEV (reference sequence). This CDR3 is CASRKGTLNTEAFF. Written as DNA, the CDR3 is TGTGCCAGCAGAAAGGGCACCTTGAACACTGAAGCTTTCTTT.

This chain uses TRBV27 with TRBJ1-2; D gene unclear. CDR3 size: 17 residues. CDR1 is MNHEY and CDR2 is SMNVEV in the germline V gene (reference sequence). Between the trimmed V and J ends, which lost 0 bases and 0 bases, there was a span of 14 bases. The CDR3 reads CASSLSLADVANYGYTF. The CDR3 DNA reads as TGTGCCAGCAGTTTATCTCTAGCGGACGTGGCTAACTATGGCTACACCTTC.

The V and J genes are TRBV19 and TRBJ2-7; TRBD2 matches 16 bases. V dropped 10 bases and J dropped 2; count of bases not matched to a gene: 11. The CDR3 loop spans 17 amino acids. Germline V lookup: CDR1 LNHDA, CDR2 SQIVND (reference sequence). CDR3 loop: CANYGGTSGRGTYEQYF. The CDR3 coding sequence is TGTGCCAACTACGGTGGGACTAGCGGGAGGGGGACCTACGAGCAGTACTTC.

This chain links TRBV20-1 with TRBJ1-1; D is unresolved. V was trimmed by 3 bases and J by 7 bases, leaving 9 bases between them. The CDR3 totals 11 residues. Germline loops: CDR1 DFQATT, CDR2 SNEGSKA (reference sequence). DNA of the CDR3: TGCAGTGCTAGCCAGACATTTGAAGCTTTCTTT. It is translated as CSASQTFEAFF.

J is TRBJ2-1 and V is TRBV30; the D is unclear. Germline V gives CDR1 GTSNPN, CDR2 SVGIG (reference sequence). Trimming cost V 0 bases and J 10 bases, with 7 bases left between them. The CDR3 spans 11 residues. In DNA, the CDR3 is TGTGCCTGGAGTGTAAAGTGGGAGCAGTTCTTC. It yields the protein CAWSVKWEQFF.

This chain uses TRBV19 with TRBJ2-2; D is perhaps TRBD1 or TRBD2 (5 bases each). The CDR3 consists of 15 residues. Per the germline V gene, CDR1 is LNHDA and CDR2 is SQIVND (reference sequence). The V gene lost 5 bases and the J gene lost 1 base, with 11 bases spanning the gap. This chain's CDR3 is CASSWDGENTGELFF. The CDR3 DNA is TGTGCCAGTAGTTGGGACGGAGAGAACACCGGGGAGCTGTTTTTT.

The sample holds a few counts of this clone. The chain couples TRBV29-1 to TRBJ2-7, with D perhaps matching TRBD2 (6 bases). The CDR3 is 15 residues long. Trimming shortened V by 6 bases and J by 5 bases, and 23 bases separated the two germline ends. CDR1 is SQVTM, CDR2 ANQGSEA, per germline. CDR3 region: CSVSAPAGFGDEQYF. CDR3 in DNA: TGCAGCGTCTCTGCTCCCGCGGGGTTTGGGGACGAGCAGTACTTC.